What follows is one TCR beta chain and its context. The data were obtained in a study of T cell changes during pregnancy in multiple sclerosis. The data were produced by immunoSEQ multiplex PCR, yet TCRdb's version contains in-frame clones alone and is incomplete. Here the sample spans tens of thousands of clones, around 93% being singletons. V was shortened by 1 base and J by 2 bases, with 9 bases between the two germline ends. The V gene's germline CDR1 is MGHRA and CDR2 YSYEKL. The CDR3 totals 15 residues. The receptor was derived from a female donor with multiple sclerosis, enrolled in a pregnancy study. This specimen was peripheral blood, taken in the first trimester of pregnancy. The chain has TRBV4-1 and TRBJ1-3, with D tentatively TRBD1 (5 bases). The CDR3 region is CASSQASGPGNTIYF. The CDR3 DNA sequence: TGCGCCAGCAGCCAAGCATCAGGGCCTGGAAACACCATATATTTT.